A single T cell receptor beta chain is shown here with its context. Other DNA sequences in this sample translate to the same CDR3. Germline V gene sequence: CDR1 KGHSH, CDR2 LQKENI. This CDR3 has 14 residues. Trimming stripped 2 bases from V and 2 bases from J, with 7 bases between. This entry comes from a study of blood T cell repertoires in COVID-19. Across the whole study: Samples representing acute and convalescent COVID-19 were sourced from the United States, Italy and Spain. Sources were T cells, B-cell-depleted T cells, or PBMCs; the material itself was cDNA or gDNA.

In the source study's methods: Reference gene primer amplification yielded estimated nucleated cell counts. Generated by immunoSEQ multiplex PCR, the TCRdb table keeps only in-frame clones and is missing some. V and J calls and clone size come straight from that table; D and trimming were deduced from the DNA. The table has a few hundred thousand clones, around 87% seen once. The chain combines TRBV18 with TRBJ1-5, with a weak D call TRBD1 (5 bases). The TCR comes from a woman aged 45-65 years who had recovered from COVID-19. Input material: peripheral blood. The CDR3 here is CASSPGGGNQPQHF. For the CDR3, the DNA is TGTGCCAGCTCACCAGGAGGGGGCAATCAGCCCCAGCATTTT.